This record looks at one T cell receptor (beta chain) sequence and its context. Its specific antigen is unknown. Within one base of it there is no much larger clone, and no base qualities were kept. From the germline V gene (reference sequence), CDR1 is SGHKS and CDR2 is YYEKEE. There are 17 amino acids in the CDR3, from cysteine to phenylalanine inclusive. CDR3 DNA only is kept here, 51 bases in frame from base 1. V loses 4 bases at its end and J loses 0 bases; junction bases beyond the gene matches: 8. The data are from a study of blood T cell repertoires in COVID-19 (dated by TCRdb to about 2020). General notes on the study: Samples from collaborators originated in the United States, Italy and Spain and spanned both the acute and convalescent phases of COVID-19. Where available, HLA class I and class II types were taken from metadata supplied by the sample provider and were not determined by assay-based typing. Samples were obtained from the ongoing ImmuneRACE study (first 160 participants) and from about 1,300 subjects provided by 6 global collaborators. The dataset comprised deeply sampled blood TCRbeta repertoires from subjects exposed to, actively infected with, or recovered from COVID-19. The material from the prospective study consisted of cDNA or gDNA derived from T cells, B-cell-depleted T cells, or PBMCs. The repertoires were made available in a free public database intended to serve as a resource for research on the immune response to SARS-CoV-2. A de-identified subject ID, COVID-19 status, age in years and sex were almost always included in the sample metadata.

TCRbeta CDR3 regions were amplified from genomic DNA by means of the immunoSEQ Assay, a bias-controlled multiplex PCR. Per the authors' processing: Nucleated cell counts per sample were estimated from amplification of reference gene primers within the assay. To quantify the absolute abundance of each unique TCRbeta CDR3 rearrangement, sequence reads were collapsed and filtered. For each sample, productive Simpson clonality was calculated as the square root of Simpson's diversity index over productive rearrangements. In TCRdb, the immuneACCESS table is reduced to in-frame sequences with V and J assigned. These tables do not hold every clone; where another copy was compared, an unresolved V gene accounts for under half, and the others remain unexplained. V, J and clone size reflect that table, while D and trimming were determined from the DNA. This sample has 110,000 to 150,000 clones in its table, and about 80% of those were observed once. The leading ten clones occupy about 8% of the sample.

Overall study outcomes, separate from this receptor: Clinical and demographic metadata were provided uncurated, with the amount varying by source and participant.

Whole blood was collected in K2EDTA tubes by collaborating institutions according to the institutions' own protocols. Collaborator samples were shipped for TCRbeta analysis as frozen whole blood, isolated PBMCs, or DNA extracted from either sample type. The sequence links TRBV5-5 to TRBJ1-5, with 9 bases in between that match TRBD1. Material for sequencing was peripheral blood. The clonotype originates from a human donor in a cohort sampled during active COVID-19. The nucleotide sequence is given as TGTGCCAGCAGCCGGACAGGGGAAGGGGATAGCAATCAGCCCCAGCATTTT. Translated, this gives CASSRTGEGDSNQPQHF.